Sequencing of this T cell receptor (beta chain) was carried out in a study of blood T cell repertoires in COVID-19. Study at large: Whether acute or convalescent, the COVID-19 samples came from the United States, Italy and Spain. PBMCs, B-cell-depleted T cells, or T cells provided the cDNA or gDNA that made up the material.

Germline CDR1 LGHDT, CDR2 YNNKEL (reference sequence). The CDR3 is 16 amino acids. J gave up 5 bases and V 4 bases, and 13 bases lay outside the gene matches. Study processing details: Reference gene primer amplification yielded estimated nucleated cell counts. Only in-frame clones appear in the TCRdb table, and some are missing; sequencing was by immunoSEQ multiplex PCR. The V and J calls and clone size were taken over from that table, and D and trimming were inferred from the DNA. Here the sample spans about 300,000 clones, roughly 91% being singletons. Enrolment of Seattle patients took place during active infection, and they were followed longitudinally.

The TCR originated in a woman younger than 45 with COVID-19, enrolled during active disease. What was sequenced was peripheral blood. The genes are TRBV3-1 (or the pseudogene TRBV3-2) and TRBJ1-1, with TRBD1 matching over 7 bases. The CDR3 nucleotides read TGTGCCAGCAGCCCCCGACAGGGAGATGGCGGAACTGAAGCTTTCTTT. Amino acid sequence: CASSPRQGDGGTEAFF.